Detailed here is one TCR beta chain. Its target antigen remains unknown. There are no base qualities to consult, and no much larger clone falls within one base. Trimming removed 4 bases from V and 4 bases from J, leaving 18 bases between the germline ends. The CDR3 has 16 amino acids, counting the end cysteine and phenylalanine. Here the CDR3 DNA is all that survives: 48 bases in frame from base 1. Sequences SGHNT (CDR1) and YYREEE (CDR2) are obtained from the germline V gene (reference sequence). The trial excluded patients who had a history of autoimmune disease or who were on systemic immunosuppression. Peripheral blood for TCR sequencing was drawn from every dose cohort at baseline, at cycle 4 day 1 and at cycle 7 day 1. Samples were obtained from an open-label, multicenter, first-in-human phase I dose-escalation trial of ivuxolimab. Adults with locally advanced or metastatic melanoma, renal cell, hepatocellular, or head and neck squamous cell carcinoma were enrolled in the trial. Before TCR sequencing, CD4+ T cells and CD8+ T cells from peripheral blood were sorted into separate populations.

This sample is drawn from a study of OX40 agonist ivuxolimab in advanced cancers. Notes on the research overall: Ivuxolimab was a fully human IgG2 agonistic monoclonal antibody targeting the costimulatory receptor OX40 (CD134). Intravenous ivuxolimab was administered to patients every 2 weeks at six dose levels: 0.01, 0.1, 0.3, 1.5, 3 and 10 mg/kg. Of the 52 patients in dose escalation, about 19 had hepatocellular carcinoma, some 15 had melanoma, 9 had renal cell carcinoma and 9 had head and neck cancer. In the dose-escalation cohort, 82.7% of patients were male, and the mean age was approximately 55 years, with a range of about 23 to 85. Prior anti-PD-1, anti-PD-L1 or anti-CTLA-4 therapy was permitted, and checkpoint inhibitors had been received by around 39% of dose-escalation patients. Partial responses occurred in three dose-escalation patients: two with cutaneous melanoma and one with hepatocellular carcinoma. Peripheral TCRbeta sequencing was intended to test whether TCR sequence diversity was altered and clonal T-cell expansion was caused by ivuxolimab. The paper covers the monotherapy dose-escalation part of the phase I ivuxolimab trial, which included N ≈ 52 patients. General study outcomes and caveats: In partial responders in the 0.1-3.0 mg/kg groups, normalized peripheral clonal expansion was found to be among the lowest, especially among CD8+ T cells. After ivuxolimab, more expanded clones were found on average in CD8+ T cells than in CD4+ T cells. Low levels of normalized T-cell clonal expansion were also seen in some patients who did not respond. Antigen specificity was not determined for the clonally expanded peripheral T cells. Clonal expansion of both CD4+ and CD8+ blood T cells was observed from baseline to week 6 at doses 0.1 to 3.0 mg/kg.

For sequencing of the TCRbeta CDR3 region, genomic DNA was extracted from the sorted cells. TCRbeta CDR3 regions were sequenced using the immunoSEQ Assay. This immuneACCESS table, as held by TCRdb, lists in-frame sequences with V and J called but not all clones. Of the missing ones, under half trace to an unresolved V gene in checked studies; the others have no known cause. Recorded for this sample are under 100,000 clones; roughly 89% of them occurred a single time. The top ten constitute about 0.63% of the sample. The sequence came from an adult with an advanced solid tumor such as melanoma, head and neck, liver or kidney cancer. The chain joins TRBV5-4 to TRBJ2-1; the D region possibly corresponds to TRBD1 (6 bases align). This specimen was CD4+ or CD8+ T cells sorted from blood, taken in a trial of the OX40 agonist ivuxolimab. The base sequence is TGTGCCAGCAGCAGAGGACAGCCTGAGAATTACAATGAGCAGTTCTTC. It specifies CASSRGQPENYNEQFF.